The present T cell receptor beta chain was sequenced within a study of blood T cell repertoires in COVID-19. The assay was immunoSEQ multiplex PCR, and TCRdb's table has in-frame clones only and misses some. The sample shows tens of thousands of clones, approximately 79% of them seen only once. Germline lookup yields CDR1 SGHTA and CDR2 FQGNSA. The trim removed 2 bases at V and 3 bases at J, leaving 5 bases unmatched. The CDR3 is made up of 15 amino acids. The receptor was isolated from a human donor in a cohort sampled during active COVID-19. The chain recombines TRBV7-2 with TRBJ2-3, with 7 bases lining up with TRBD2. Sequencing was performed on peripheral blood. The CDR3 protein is CTSSLFSGVTDTQYF. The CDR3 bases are TGTACCAGCAGCTTATTCAGCGGGGTAACAGATACGCAGTATTTT.